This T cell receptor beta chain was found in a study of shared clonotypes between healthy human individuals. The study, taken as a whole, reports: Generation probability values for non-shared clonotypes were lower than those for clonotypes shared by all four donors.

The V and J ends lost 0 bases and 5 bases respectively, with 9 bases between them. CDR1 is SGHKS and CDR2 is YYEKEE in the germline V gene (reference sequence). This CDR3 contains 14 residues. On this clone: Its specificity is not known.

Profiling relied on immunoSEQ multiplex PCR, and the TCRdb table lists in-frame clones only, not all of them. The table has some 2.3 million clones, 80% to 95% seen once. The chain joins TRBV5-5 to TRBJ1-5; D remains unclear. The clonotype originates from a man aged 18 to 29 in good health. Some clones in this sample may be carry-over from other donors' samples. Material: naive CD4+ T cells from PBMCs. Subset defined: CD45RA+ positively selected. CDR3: CASSLASGHQPQHF. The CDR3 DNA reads TGTGCCAGCAGCTTGGCCTCCGGTCATCAGCCCCAGCATTTT.